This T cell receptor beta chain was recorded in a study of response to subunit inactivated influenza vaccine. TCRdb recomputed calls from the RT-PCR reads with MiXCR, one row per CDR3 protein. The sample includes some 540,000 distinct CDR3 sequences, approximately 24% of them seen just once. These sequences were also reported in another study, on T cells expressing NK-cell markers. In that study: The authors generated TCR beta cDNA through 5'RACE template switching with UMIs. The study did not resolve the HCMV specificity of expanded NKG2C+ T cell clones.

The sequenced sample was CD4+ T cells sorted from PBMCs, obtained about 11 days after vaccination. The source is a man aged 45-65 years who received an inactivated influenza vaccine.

CDR3 bases: TGCGCCAGCAGACCCAGACAGGGATCCTACGAGCAGTACTTC. Translation gives CASRPRQGSYEQYF. J is TRBJ2-7 and V is TRBV10-2; the match to TRBD1 covers 7 bases. This CDR3 contains 14 residues. The V and J ends lost 6 bases and 1 base, in that order; junction bases with no gene match: 6. In germline, CDR1 is WSHSY, CDR2 SAAADI.